A single sample is the source of the 4 T cell receptor beta chains below, sequenced in a study of blood T cells in healthy people across ages. Using a J-beta primer mix together with a sample-barcoded 5' primer, a second PCR was run for about 6 to 11 cycles. TCRdb redid the calling of the 5' RACE reads with MiXCR, one entry per CDR3 protein. The sample consists of about 1,800,000 distinct CDR3 sequences, about 30% of them appearing once. Sequenced material: blood. The receptors were sampled from a woman between 25 and 40 years old in good health.

About this clonotype itself: This clone may be a read error of a much larger clone one base away. The CDR3 spells CASTQPETFYGYTF. The CDR3 nucleotides are TGCGCCAGCACCCAACCCGAGACATTCTATGGCTACACCTTC. The rearrangement links TRBV5-1 to TRBJ1-2; D remains ambiguous. Germline V gene lookup returns CDR1 SGHRS and CDR2 YFSETQ. This CDR3 spans 14 amino acids. V was pared by 6 bases and J by 4 bases, with 16 bases between.

This chain connects TRBV27 to TRBJ2-6; D might be TRBD2 (5 bases). The V gene's germline CDR1 is MNHEY and CDR2 SMNVEV (reference sequence). The CDR3 runs to 14 residues. Trimming removed 6 bases at V and 4 bases at J, with 10 bases between. The CDR3 coding sequence is TGTGCCAGCAGGGAGGTCGGGGGGGCCAACGTCCTGACTTTC. Protein: CASREVGGANVLTF.

This clonotype has only a few counts. The chain joins TRBV5-6 to TRBJ2-3, with 7 bases identical to TRBD1. The CDR3 totals 16 residues. After removal of 2 bases from V and 1 base from J, the junction contained 7 bases not matched to a gene. Per the germline V gene, CDR1 is SGHDT and CDR2 is YYEEEE. CDR3 sequence reads: CASSLGGRGRTDTQYF. The CDR3 DNA follows: TGTGCCAGCAGCTTAGGGGGTAGGGGGCGCACAGATACGCAGTATTTT.

The chain joins TRBV20-1 to TRBJ2-1, with 9 bases matching TRBD2. CDR3 length: 14 amino acids. CDR1 is DFQATT, CDR2 SNEGSKA, per germline (reference sequence). After removal of 6 bases from V and 6 bases from J, the junction contained 9 bases not matched to a gene. This CDR3 is CSAGGREGCNEQFF. The CDR3 nucleotides are TGCAGTGCGGGGGGGCGGGAGGGATGCAATGAGCAGTTCTTC.